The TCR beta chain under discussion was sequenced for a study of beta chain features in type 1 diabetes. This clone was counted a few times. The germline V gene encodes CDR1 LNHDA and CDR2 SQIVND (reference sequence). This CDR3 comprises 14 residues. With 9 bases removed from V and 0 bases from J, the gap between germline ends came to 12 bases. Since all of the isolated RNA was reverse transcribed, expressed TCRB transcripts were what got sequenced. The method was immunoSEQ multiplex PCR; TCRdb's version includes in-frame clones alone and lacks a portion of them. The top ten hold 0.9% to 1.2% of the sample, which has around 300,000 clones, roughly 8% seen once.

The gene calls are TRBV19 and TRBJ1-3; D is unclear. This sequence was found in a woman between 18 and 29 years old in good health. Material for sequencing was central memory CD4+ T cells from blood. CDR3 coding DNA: TGTGCCAGCTTACCCGGCAGCTCTGGAAACACCATATATTTT. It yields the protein CASLPGSSGNTIYF.